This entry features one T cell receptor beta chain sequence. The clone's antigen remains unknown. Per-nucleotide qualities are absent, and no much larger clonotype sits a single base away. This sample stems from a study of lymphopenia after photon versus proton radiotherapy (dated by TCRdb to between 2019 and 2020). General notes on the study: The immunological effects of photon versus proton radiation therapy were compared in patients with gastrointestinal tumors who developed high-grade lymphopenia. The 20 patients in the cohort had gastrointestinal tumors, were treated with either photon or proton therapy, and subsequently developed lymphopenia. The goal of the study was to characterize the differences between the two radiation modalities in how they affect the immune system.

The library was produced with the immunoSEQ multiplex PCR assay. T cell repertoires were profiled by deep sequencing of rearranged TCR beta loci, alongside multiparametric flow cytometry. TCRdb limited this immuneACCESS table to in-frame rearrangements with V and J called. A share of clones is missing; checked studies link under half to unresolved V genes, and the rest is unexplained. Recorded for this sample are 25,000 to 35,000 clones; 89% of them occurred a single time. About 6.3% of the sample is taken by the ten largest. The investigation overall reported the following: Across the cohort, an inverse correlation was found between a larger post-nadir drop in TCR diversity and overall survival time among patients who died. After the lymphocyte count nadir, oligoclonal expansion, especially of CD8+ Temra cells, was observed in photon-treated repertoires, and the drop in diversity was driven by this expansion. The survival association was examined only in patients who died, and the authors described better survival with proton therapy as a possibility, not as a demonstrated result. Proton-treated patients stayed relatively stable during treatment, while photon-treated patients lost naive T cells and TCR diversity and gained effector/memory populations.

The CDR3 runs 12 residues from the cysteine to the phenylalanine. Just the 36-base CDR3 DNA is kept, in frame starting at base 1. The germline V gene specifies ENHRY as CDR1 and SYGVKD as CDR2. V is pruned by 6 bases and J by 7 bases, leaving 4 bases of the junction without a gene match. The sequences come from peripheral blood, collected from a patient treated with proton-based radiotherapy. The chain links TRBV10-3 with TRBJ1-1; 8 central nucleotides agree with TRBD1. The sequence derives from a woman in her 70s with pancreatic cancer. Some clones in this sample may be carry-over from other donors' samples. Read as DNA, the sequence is TGTGCCATCAGCAAGACAGGGGATGAAGCTTTCTTT. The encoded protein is CAISKTGDEAFF.